A selection of T cell receptor beta chains follows, all from one sample in a study of cytomegalovirus exposure and HLA in healthy donors. Produced via immunoSEQ multiplex PCR; TCRdb's table is partial and in-frame only. The repertoire consists of some 130,000 clones, with about 76% occurring once and the leading ten covering approximately 1.5%. Sequenced sample: PBMCs. These receptors all come from a woman aged 35 to 49 in good health and CMV-seronegative. CDR3s include the opening cysteine and the closing phenylalanine or tryptophan. The order of the fields is clone size, V gene, D gene, J gene, CDR3 DNA, CDR3 protein. A D gene is named only where the DNA matches it firmly. Not all rows give a size; the values are once, few, many and, for expanded clones, a class.

.	TRBV11-2	TRBD2	TRBJ2-1	TGTGCCAGCAGCTTAGAAGGTAGCGGGGGACCGTACAATGAGCAGTTCTTC	CASSLEGSGGPYNEQFF
.	TRBV10-3	TRBD1	TRBJ1-1	TGTGCCATCAGTGAGGGGACAGGGATGAACACTGAAGCTTTCTTT	CAISEGTGMNTEAFF
.	TRBV10-3	TRBD1	TRBJ1-1	TGTGCCATCACCCCCGGGACAGGGTATGGTTCAAGGACTGAAGCTTTCTTT	CAITPGTGYGSRTEAFF
.	TRBV10-3	.	TRBJ1-3	TGTGCCATCAGTGAGGGGCGGGCTGGCGGAAACACCATATATTTT	CAISEGRAGGNTIYF
.	TRBV7-8	.	TRBJ2-7	TGTGCCAGCAGCCCTCCGGACAGCTACGAGCAGTACTTC	CASSPPDSYEQYF
.	TRBV7-9	.	TRBJ1-1	TGTGCCAGCAGCTTAGGATCGTCAGGGCGCATGAACACTGAAGCTTTCTTT	CASSLGSSGRMNTEAFF
.	TRBV2	.	TRBJ2-3	TGTGTCGCGGGTCCCCACACAGATACGCAGTATTTT	CVAGPHTDTQYF
.	TRBV7-2	.	TRBJ1-5	TGTGCCAGCAGCTTGGACAGACAGCCCCAGCATTTT	CASSLDRQPQHF
.	TRBV6-5	.	TRBJ2-3	TGTGCCAGCAGTTTCGGACTGGGAACAGATACGCAGTATTTT	CASSFGLGTDTQYF
.	TRBV6-5	TRBD1	TRBJ2-3	TGTGCCAGCAGTTACGGGGACAGGCGCACCACAGATACGCAGTATTTT	CASSYGDRRTTDTQYF
.	TRBV6-5	TRBD1	TRBJ1-2	TGTGCCAGCAGTCCAGACAGGGTGGTCGACTATGGCTACACCTTC	CASSPDRVVDYGYTF
.	TRBV7-9	.	TRBJ1-5	TGTGCCAGCAGCTTAGCCGGTGATAGCAATCAGCCCCAGCATTTT	CASSLAGDSNQPQHF
few	TRBV7-6	.	TRBJ1-3	TGTGCCAGCAGCTTAACACCAGGGTCTGGAAACACCATATATTTT	CASSLTPGSGNTIYF
.	TRBV19	.	TRBJ1-2	TGTGCCAGTAGCCCGGGAACATATGGCTACACCTTC	CASSPGTYGYTF
.	TRBV18	TRBD1	TRBJ2-7	TGTGCCAGCTCGCGAGGGGACAGATCCTACGAGCAGTACTTC	CASSRGDRSYEQYF
.	TRBV27	TRBD1	TRBJ1-1	TGTGCCAGCAGTCCACACCGGGACAGGGCAACGAACACTGAAGCTTTCTTT	CASSPHRDRATNTEAFF
.	TRBV7-9	.	TRBJ1-2	TGTGCCAGCAGCTTAGCGTTCCGAGAGGCAGGGATGGACTATGGCTACACCTTC	CASSLAFREAGMDYGYTF
.	TRBV6-6	.	TRBJ2-7	TGTGCCAGCAGGAACAGCCCCACTTACGAGCAGTACTTC	CASRNSPTYEQYF
.	TRBV5-1	.	TRBJ2-7	TGCGCCAGCAGCTCCACAGCCTACGAGCAGTACTTC	CASSSTAYEQYF
.	TRBV5-4	.	TRBJ2-7	TGTGCCAGCAGCCCACCAGGGAATAGCGGCTACGAGCAGTACTTC	CASSPPGNSGYEQYF
.	TRBV29-1	.	TRBJ1-1	TGCAGCGTTGCCGCGACTTCGCCCCTCTTT	CSVAATSPLF
.	TRBV6-6	.	TRBJ1-5	TGTGCCAGCAGTTACTCGTCCAGGGGTTGGGATCAGCCCCAGCACTTT	CASSYSSRGWDQPQHF
.	TRBV30	.	TRBJ1-2	TGTGCCTGGACCGTGGGGGGGCAAGGCTATGGCTACACCTTC	CAWTVGGQGYGYTF
.	TRBV25-1	TRBD2	TRBJ2-3	TGTGCCAGCCAACGCGGGGGGGTTAACACAGATACGCAGTATTTT	CASQRGGVNTDTQYF
.	TRBV6-6	TRBD1	TRBJ2-2	TGTGCCAGCAGTTTCCCGGGACAGGGAAGCACCGGGGAGCTGTTTTTT	CASSFPGQGSTGELFF
.	TRBV23-1	TRBD1	TRBJ1-1	TGCGCCAGCAGTCCCACGGGACAGCCGAACACTGAAGCTTTCTTT	CASSPTGQPNTEAFF
.	TRBV11-1	.	TRBJ2-1	TGTGCCAGCAGCTTAGTCCGGGTCCAAAGCTCCTACAATGAGCAGTTCTTC	CASSLVRVQSSYNEQFF
.	TRBV7-6	TRBD2	TRBJ2-1	TGTGCCAGCAGCCCAGCAGGACTAGCGGGGGGCAGCCTTTCCTACAATGAGCAGTTCTTC	CASSPAGLAGGSLSYNEQFF
.	TRBV6-5	TRBD1	TRBJ1-5	TGTGCCAGCAGTCGGGACAGTCAGAATCAGCCCCAGCATTTT	CASSRDSQNQPQHF
.	TRBV6-6	.	TRBJ2-1	TGTGCCAGCAGTACGGGACAAAGCTCCTACAATGAGCAGTTCTTC	CASSTGQSSYNEQFF
.	TRBV30	TRBD2	TRBJ2-1	TGTGCCTGGAGTATAACGGGGGGGTTGTTCTTC	CAWSITGGLFF
.	TRBV4-2	.	TRBJ2-7	TGTGCCAGCAGCCAAGAACACGGGGAGCAGTACTTC	CASSQEHGEQYF
.	TRBV5-4	.	TRBJ2-3	TGTGCCAGCAGCAATGACAGGGATACGCAGTATTTT	CASSNDRDTQYF
.	TRBV25-1	.	TRBJ1-2	TGTGCCAGCAGTGGATCCAGGGATGGAGGCTACACCTTC	CASSGSRDGGYTF
.	TRBV5-4	.	TRBJ1-3	TGTGCCAGCAGCTTGGCGAAGGCGGGCTCCTCTGGAAACACCATATATTTT	CASSLAKAGSSGNTIYF
.	TRBV5-1	TRBD1	TRBJ1-2	TGCGCCAGCAGCTTTATGGGGGACAGGGTTGGCTACACCTTC	CASSFMGDRVGYTF
.	TRBV28	TRBD1	TRBJ1-2	TGTGCCAGCAGTTTACAGATCGGGTCAGGGGGTGGAACCTATGGCTACACCTTC	CASSLQIGSGGGTYGYTF
.	TRBV5-1	.	TRBJ1-2	TGCGCCAGCAGCTTGGGGCGACAGGCCGGCTTCCCCGAGGGGGGCTACACCTTC	CASSLGRQAGFPEGGYTF
.	TRBV7-9	.	TRBJ1-6	TGTGCCAGCAGCTTAGATGCGGGCCAGGCTAATTCACCCCTCCACTTT	CASSLDAGQANSPLHF
.	TRBV29-1	TRBD1	TRBJ1-2	TGCAGCGTACATCAGACAGGGTCTCGGTATGGCTACACCTTC	CSVHQTGSRYGYTF
.	TRBV2	.	TRBJ2-7	TGTGCCAGTGGCGACGCGGCAGGGAGGACCTACGAGCAGTACTTC	CASGDAAGRTYEQYF
few	TRBV4-3	.	TRBJ1-2	TGCGCCAGCAGCCAGGCCCCCCAGAACTATGGCTACACCTTC	CASSQAPQNYGYTF
.	TRBV5-1	.	TRBJ1-2	TGCGCCAGCAGCTTGAGTGGCGGCTTTAACTATGGCTACACCTTC	CASSLSGGFNYGYTF
.	TRBV11-1	TRBD1	TRBJ1-2	TGTGCCAGCAGAGCACAGGGGGCGAATAGGCAAGGCGGCTACACCTTC	CASRAQGANRQGGYTF
.	TRBV4-1	.	TRBJ2-7	TGCGCCAGCAGCCAAGTGCAGGACGAGCAGTACTTC	CASSQVQDEQYF
few	TRBV27	.	TRBJ2-1	TGTGCCAGCAGTTTACAGGCGCAGTACAATGAGCAGTTCTTC	CASSLQAQYNEQFF
.	TRBV29-1	TRBD1	TRBJ2-7	TGCAGCGTTGGACAGGGGAAGCACGAGCAGTACTTC	CSVGQGKHEQYF
.	TRBV6-6	.	TRBJ2-7	TGTGCCAGCAGTAAAACTTTCTACGAGCAGTACTTC	CASSKTFYEQYF
.	TRBV9	.	TRBJ1-1	TGTGCCAGCAGCGTAGACTGGAACACTGAAGCTTTCTTT	CASSVDWNTEAFF
.	TRBV13	TRBD1	TRBJ1-4	TGTGCCAGCAGCTTAGGCGACAGGGGTAATGAAAAACTGTTTTTT	CASSLGDRGNEKLFF
.	TRBV4-3	.	TRBJ2-1	TGCGCCAGCAGCCAGACGGGGGGCCGATCCTACAATGAGCAGTTCTTC	CASSQTGGRSYNEQFF
few	TRBV5-6	TRBD1	TRBJ1-5	TGTGCCAGCAGCGGTGGACAGGAAATCAATCAGCCCCAGCATTTT	CASSGGQEINQPQHF
.	TRBV6-4	.	TRBJ2-3	TGTGCCGTCTCACAAGAGGGGGGGGATACGCAGTATTTT	CAVSQEGGDTQYF
.	TRBV6-4	.	TRBJ2-3	TGTGCCAGCAGACACGACTCAATCAACACAGATACGCAGTATTTT	CASRHDSINTDTQYF
.	TRBV28	TRBD1	TRBJ1-2	TGTGCCAGCAGCCAACCCTGGACAGGCGACTATGGCTACACCTTC	CASSQPWTGDYGYTF